The clone carrying this TCR beta chain was picked up many times. These data are taken from a study of blood T cells in healthy people across ages. Combining a sample-barcoded 5' primer with a J-beta primer mix, a second PCR ran for 7 to 11 cycles. A tag from a template-switch adaptor with 12 random nucleotides marked each cDNA molecule. TCRdb passed the 5' RACE reads through MiXCR, listing each CDR3 protein once. Among roughly 1.7 million distinct CDR3 sequences listed, approximately 32% were seen once. Drawn from each donor were roughly 9.4 milliliters of peripheral blood. Samples had at least 7 million PBMCs isolated from them. Every sample gave at least 5 micrograms of total RNA when it was extracted. Trimming took off 5 bases at V and 3 bases at J, with 4 bases between the two ends. Per germline, CDR1 SQVTM and CDR2 ANQGSEA. CDR3 length equals 10 residues.

The chain combines TRBV29-1 with TRBJ2-5; no clear D gene. This TCR was sampled from a young woman in good health. The sample consisted of blood. The chain's CDR3 is CSVWEETQYF. The CDR3 bases are TGCAGCGTTTGGGAAGAGACCCAGTACTTC.